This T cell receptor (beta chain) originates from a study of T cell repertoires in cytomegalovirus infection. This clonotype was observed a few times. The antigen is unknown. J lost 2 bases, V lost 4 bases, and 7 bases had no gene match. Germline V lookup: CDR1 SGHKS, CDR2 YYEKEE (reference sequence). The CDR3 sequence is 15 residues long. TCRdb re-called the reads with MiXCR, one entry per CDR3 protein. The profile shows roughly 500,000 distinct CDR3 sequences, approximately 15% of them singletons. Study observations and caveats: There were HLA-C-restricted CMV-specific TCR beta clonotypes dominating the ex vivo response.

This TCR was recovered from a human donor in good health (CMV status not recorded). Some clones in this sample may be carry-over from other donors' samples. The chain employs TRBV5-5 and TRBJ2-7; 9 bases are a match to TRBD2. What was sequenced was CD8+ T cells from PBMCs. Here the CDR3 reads CASSNTSGSPYEQYF. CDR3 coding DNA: TGTGCCAGCAGCAACACTAGCGGGTCCCCCTACGAGCAGTACTTC.